This is a list of T cell receptor beta chains from one sample in a study of radiotherapy plus CTLA-4 blockade in lung cancer. Produced via immunoSEQ multiplex PCR; TCRdb's table is partial and in-frame only. This table holds fewer than 35,000 clones, around 75% found once. The sample here was peripheral blood, taken from a patient treated with radiotherapy plus ipilimumab. These receptors were collected from a human donor with non-small cell lung cancer that progressed on radiotherapy plus ipilimumab. Both conserved end residues are trimmed from each CDR3. The order of the fields is CDR3 protein, J gene, clone size, V gene. The size of a clone is reported for some rows only, either as once, few or many, or as a class for expanded clones.

cdr3_aa: ASSKTETYEQY; j_call: TRBJ2-7; clone_size: NA; v_call: TRBV6-1
cdr3_aa: ASSPGEFGRAF; j_call: TRBJ1-1; clone_size: NA; v_call: TRBV28
cdr3_aa: ASSLYTGKGTDTQY; j_call: TRBJ2-3; clone_size: NA; v_call: TRBV28
cdr3_aa: AWSVSGNTIY; j_call: TRBJ1-3; clone_size: once; v_call: TRBV30
cdr3_aa: ASSYWSSPLH; j_call: TRBJ1-6; clone_size: NA; v_call: TRBV6-6
cdr3_aa: ASSLRAGNTGELF; j_call: TRBJ2-2; clone_size: NA; v_call: TRBV27
cdr3_aa: ASSMASYSNQPQH; j_call: TRBJ1-5; clone_size: NA; v_call: TRBV19
cdr3_aa: ASSLGGNEQY; j_call: TRBJ2-7; clone_size: NA; v_call: TRBV11-2
cdr3_aa: ASSLGGNTEAF; j_call: TRBJ1-1; clone_size: NA; v_call: TRBV11-3
cdr3_aa: SVEPLTYSSYNEQF; j_call: TRBJ2-1; clone_size: NA; v_call: TRBV29-1
cdr3_aa: ASSLDELAGVVETQY; j_call: TRBJ2-5; clone_size: NA; v_call: TRBV5-1
cdr3_aa: AWGDSLISYNEQF; j_call: TRBJ2-1; clone_size: NA; v_call: TRBV30
cdr3_aa: ASSLRDSGAYQETQY; j_call: TRBJ2-5; clone_size: NA; v_call: TRBV11-2
cdr3_aa: ASSVPGAQAGEQY; j_call: NA; clone_size: once; v_call: TRBV10-2
cdr3_aa: ASSATGTGADTQY; j_call: TRBJ2-3; clone_size: few; v_call: TRBV7-8
cdr3_aa: SVGVLGVQV; j_call: TRBJ2-1; clone_size: few; v_call: TRBV29-1
cdr3_aa: ASSRLENTRDEKLF; j_call: TRBJ1-4; clone_size: NA; v_call: TRBV7-9
cdr3_aa: ASSLDHIGDLGTYEQY; j_call: TRBJ2-7; clone_size: NA; v_call: TRBV5-5
cdr3_aa: ASTAVPGYGYT; j_call: TRBJ1-2; clone_size: NA; v_call: TRBV2
cdr3_aa: ASSPPAEYGDTQY; j_call: TRBJ2-3; clone_size: once; v_call: TRBV7-9
cdr3_aa: ASSHLALEQF; j_call: TRBJ2-1; clone_size: NA; v_call: TRBV5-4
cdr3_aa: ASSQSQNEKLF; j_call: TRBJ1-4; clone_size: NA; v_call: TRBV4-3
cdr3_aa: ASSFRGGEKLF; j_call: TRBJ1-4; clone_size: NA; v_call: TRBV28
cdr3_aa: ASSVGPDSDSYGYT; j_call: TRBJ1-2; clone_size: NA; v_call: TRBV9
cdr3_aa: ASSLGGSGNTIY; j_call: TRBJ1-3; clone_size: NA; v_call: TRBV7-2
cdr3_aa: SVVDRGYEQY; j_call: TRBJ2-7; clone_size: NA; v_call: TRBV29-1
cdr3_aa: ASMDRAVRQPQH; j_call: TRBJ1-5; clone_size: NA; v_call: TRBV19
cdr3_aa: ASSQDLETGRIIGGYT; j_call: TRBJ1-2; clone_size: NA; v_call: TRBV4-3
cdr3_aa: ASSRQGETQY; j_call: NA; clone_size: NA; v_call: TRBV9
cdr3_aa: ASSFTGNEQF; j_call: TRBJ2-1; clone_size: once; v_call: TRBV13
cdr3_aa: ASSPTGGIGNSPLH; j_call: TRBJ1-6; clone_size: NA; v_call: TRBV18
cdr3_aa: ASSSDSAGEQF; j_call: TRBJ2-1; clone_size: NA; v_call: TRBV7-8
cdr3_aa: ASSQERVFGEQY; j_call: TRBJ2-7; clone_size: few; v_call: TRBV14
cdr3_aa: ATSRGVGGTGELF; j_call: TRBJ2-2; clone_size: few; v_call: TRBV15
cdr3_aa: ASSQVDGGTGELF; j_call: TRBJ2-2; clone_size: NA; v_call: TRBV14
cdr3_aa: AISDRGEGYT; j_call: TRBJ1-2; clone_size: NA; v_call: TRBV10-3
cdr3_aa: ASSLVIGQGGQPQH; j_call: TRBJ1-5; clone_size: NA; v_call: TRBV7-2
cdr3_aa: ASRALAVNSYEQY; j_call: TRBJ2-7; clone_size: NA; v_call: TRBV6-1
cdr3_aa: ASTLGPGEQY; j_call: TRBJ2-7; clone_size: few; v_call: TRBV7-9
cdr3_aa: ASSYGNEQF; j_call: TRBJ2-1; clone_size: NA; v_call: TRBV27
cdr3_aa: ASSFPAGNTIY; j_call: TRBJ1-3; clone_size: NA; v_call: TRBV28
cdr3_aa: ASSLFGLDRSVNEQY; j_call: TRBJ2-7; clone_size: NA; v_call: TRBV28
cdr3_aa: SVEDTLVSETQY; j_call: TRBJ2-5; clone_size: few; v_call: TRBV29-1
cdr3_aa: ASTPGQFNQPQH; j_call: TRBJ1-5; clone_size: few; v_call: TRBV6-1
cdr3_aa: ASSPRSDGEQY; j_call: NA; clone_size: NA; v_call: TRBV7-3
cdr3_aa: ASSRDRGGEQY; j_call: TRBJ2-7; clone_size: NA; v_call: TRBV2
cdr3_aa: ASSARVSTDTQY; j_call: TRBJ2-3; clone_size: NA; v_call: TRBV19
cdr3_aa: AISESEGQGNTEAF; j_call: TRBJ1-1; clone_size: few; v_call: TRBV10-3
cdr3_aa: ASSFPTGKQY; j_call: TRBJ2-7; clone_size: few; v_call: TRBV7-8
cdr3_aa: ASSLPSQGFYGYT; j_call: TRBJ1-2; clone_size: NA; v_call: TRBV7-2
cdr3_aa: ASRDRGEKLF; j_call: TRBJ1-4; clone_size: NA; v_call: TRBV27
cdr3_aa: ASSFLAGGDEQF; j_call: TRBJ2-1; clone_size: few; v_call: TRBV6-5
cdr3_aa: ASSLSDYHSGNTIY; j_call: TRBJ1-3; clone_size: NA; v_call: TRBV5-4
cdr3_aa: ASSEVVGSSGANVLT; j_call: TRBJ2-6; clone_size: NA; v_call: TRBV6-1
cdr3_aa: ASSQGMGPVDQPQH; j_call: TRBJ1-5; clone_size: NA; v_call: TRBV4-1